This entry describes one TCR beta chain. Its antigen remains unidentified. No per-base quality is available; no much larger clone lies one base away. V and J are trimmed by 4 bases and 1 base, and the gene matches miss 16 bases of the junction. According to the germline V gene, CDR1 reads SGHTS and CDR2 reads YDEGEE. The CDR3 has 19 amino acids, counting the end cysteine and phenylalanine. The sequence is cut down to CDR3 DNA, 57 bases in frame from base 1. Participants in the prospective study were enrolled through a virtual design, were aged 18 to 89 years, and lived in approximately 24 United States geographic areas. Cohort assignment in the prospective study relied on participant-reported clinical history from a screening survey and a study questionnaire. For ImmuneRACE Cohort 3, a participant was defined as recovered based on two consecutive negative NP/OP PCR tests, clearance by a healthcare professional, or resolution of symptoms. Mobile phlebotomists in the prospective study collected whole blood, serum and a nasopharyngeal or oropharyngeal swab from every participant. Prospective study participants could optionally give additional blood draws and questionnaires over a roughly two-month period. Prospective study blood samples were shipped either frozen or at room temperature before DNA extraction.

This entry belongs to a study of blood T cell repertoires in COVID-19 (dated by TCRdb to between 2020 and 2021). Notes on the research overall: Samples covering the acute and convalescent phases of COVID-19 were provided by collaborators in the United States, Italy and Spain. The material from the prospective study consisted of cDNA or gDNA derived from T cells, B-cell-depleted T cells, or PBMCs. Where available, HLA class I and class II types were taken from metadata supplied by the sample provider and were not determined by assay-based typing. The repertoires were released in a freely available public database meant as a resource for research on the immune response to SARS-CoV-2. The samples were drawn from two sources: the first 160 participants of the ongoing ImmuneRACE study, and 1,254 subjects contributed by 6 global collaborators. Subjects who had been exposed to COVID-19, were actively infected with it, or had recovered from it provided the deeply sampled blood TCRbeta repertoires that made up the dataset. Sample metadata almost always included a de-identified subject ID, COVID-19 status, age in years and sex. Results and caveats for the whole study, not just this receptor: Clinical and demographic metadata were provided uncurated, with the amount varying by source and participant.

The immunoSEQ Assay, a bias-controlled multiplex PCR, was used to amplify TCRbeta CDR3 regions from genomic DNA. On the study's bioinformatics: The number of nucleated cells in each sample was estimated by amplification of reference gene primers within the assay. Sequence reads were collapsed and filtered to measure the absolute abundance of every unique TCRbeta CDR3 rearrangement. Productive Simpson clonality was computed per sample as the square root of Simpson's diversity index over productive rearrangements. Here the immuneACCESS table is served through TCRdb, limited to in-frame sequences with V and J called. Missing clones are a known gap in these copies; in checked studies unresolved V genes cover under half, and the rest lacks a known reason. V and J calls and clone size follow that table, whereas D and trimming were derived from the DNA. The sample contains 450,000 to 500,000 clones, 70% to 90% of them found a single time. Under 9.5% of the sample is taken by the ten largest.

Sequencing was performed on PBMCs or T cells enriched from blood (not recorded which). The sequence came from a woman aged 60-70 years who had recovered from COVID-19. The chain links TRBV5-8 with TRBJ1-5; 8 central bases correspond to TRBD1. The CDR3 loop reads CASSLLPGQATGSNQPQHF. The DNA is TGTGCCAGCAGCCTACTACCGGGACAGGCAACGGGAAGCAATCAGCCCCAGCATTTT. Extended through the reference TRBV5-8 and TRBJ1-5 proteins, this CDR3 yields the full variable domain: EAGVTQSPTHLIKTRGQQATLRCSPISGHTSVYWYQQALGLGLQFLLWYDEGEERNRGNFPPRFSGRQFPNYSSELNVNALELEDSALYLCASSLLPGQATGSNQPQHFGDGTRLSIL.